This T cell receptor (beta chain) was identified during a study of blood T cell repertoires in COVID-19 (TCRdb year 2020). Broadly, across the study: Collaborator samples came from the United States, Italy and Spain and covered acute and convalescent phases of COVID-19. Deeply sampled blood TCRbeta repertoires from subjects exposed to, actively infected with, or recovered from COVID-19 were included in the dataset. The material from the prospective study consisted of cDNA or gDNA derived from T cells, B-cell-depleted T cells, or PBMCs. Where available, HLA class I and class II types were obtained from metadata supplied by the sample provider rather than from assay-based typing. The samples were drawn from the first 160 participants of the ongoing ImmuneRACE study and from over a thousand subjects provided by 6 global collaborators. Nearly every sample came with metadata listing a de-identified subject ID, COVID-19 status, age in years and sex. The repertoires were made available in a free public database intended to serve as a resource for research on the immune response to SARS-CoV-2.

General findings and caveats noted by the study authors: How much clinical and demographic metadata was included differed by source and by participant, and the metadata was provided uncurated.

The immunoSEQ Assay, a bias-controlled multiplex PCR, was used to amplify TCRbeta CDR3 regions from genomic DNA. On the study's bioinformatics: The number of nucleated cells in each sample was estimated from the amplification of reference gene primers within the assay. To quantify the absolute abundance of each unique TCRbeta CDR3 rearrangement, sequence reads were collapsed and filtered. Productive Simpson clonality was computed per sample as the square root of Simpson's diversity index over productive rearrangements. In TCRdb, the immuneACCESS table is reduced to in-frame sequences with V and J assigned. These tables do not hold every clone; where another copy was compared, an unresolved V gene accounts for under half, and the others remain unexplained. V and J calls and clone size come straight from that table; D and trimming were deduced from the DNA. This sample is represented by approximately 240,000 clones; roughly 84% of them were singletons. Under 3.5% of the sample is in the top ten clones.

About this clone: No cognate antigen has been identified for it. Base qualities are not provided; no much larger clone lies one nucleotide away.

For this chain, trimming is 5 bases at the V end and 2 bases at the J end, and the number of junction bases without a gene match is 8. Looking up the germline V gene yields CDR1 SGHDT and CDR2 YYEEEE. Including cysteine and phenylalanine, the CDR3 has 16 amino acids. Here the CDR3 DNA is all that survives: 48 bases in frame from base 1. Another Seattle source contributed samples from volunteer blood donors who had recovered from COVID-19. Collaborating institutions collected whole blood in K2EDTA tubes following their own protocols. For TCRbeta analysis, collaborator samples were shipped as frozen whole blood, as isolated PBMCs, or as DNA extracted from either sample type.

The TCR comes from a man aged 50-59 years who had recovered from COVID-19. The sample comprised peripheral blood. The chain is assembled from TRBV5-6 and TRBJ2-1; TRBD2 agrees with 9 junctional bases. The CDR3: CASSFYGTSPYNEQFF. The DNA sequence reads TGTGCCAGCAGTTTCTACGGGACTAGCCCCTACAATGAGCAGTTCTTC.